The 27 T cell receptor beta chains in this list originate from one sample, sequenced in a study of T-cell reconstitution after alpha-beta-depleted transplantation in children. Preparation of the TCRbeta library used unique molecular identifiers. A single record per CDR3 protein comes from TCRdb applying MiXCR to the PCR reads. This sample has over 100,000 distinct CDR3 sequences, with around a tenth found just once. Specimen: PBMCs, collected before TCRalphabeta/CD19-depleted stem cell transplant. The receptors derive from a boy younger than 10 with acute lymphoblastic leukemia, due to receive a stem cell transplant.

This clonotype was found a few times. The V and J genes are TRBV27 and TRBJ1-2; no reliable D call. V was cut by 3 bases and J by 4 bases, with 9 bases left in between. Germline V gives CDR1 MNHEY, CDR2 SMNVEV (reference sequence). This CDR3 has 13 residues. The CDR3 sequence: CASSFSGIYGYTF. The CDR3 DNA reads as TGTGCCAGCAGTTTTTCTGGGATCTATGGCTACACCTTC.

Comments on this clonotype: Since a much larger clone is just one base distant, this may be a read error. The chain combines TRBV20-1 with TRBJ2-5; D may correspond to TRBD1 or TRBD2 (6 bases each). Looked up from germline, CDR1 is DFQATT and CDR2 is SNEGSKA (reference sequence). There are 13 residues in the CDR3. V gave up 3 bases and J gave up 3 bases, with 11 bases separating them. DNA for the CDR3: TGCAGTGCTAGTTTGGGGGGCAAAGAGACCCAGTACTTC. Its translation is CSASLGGKETQYF.

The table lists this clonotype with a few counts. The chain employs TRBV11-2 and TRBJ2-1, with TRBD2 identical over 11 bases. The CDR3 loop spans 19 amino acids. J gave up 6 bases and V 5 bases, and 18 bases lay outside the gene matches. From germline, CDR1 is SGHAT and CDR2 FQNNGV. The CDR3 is CASSPRGSGRALALNEQFF. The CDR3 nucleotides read TGTGCCAGCAGCCCCCGGGGTAGCGGGAGGGCCCTGGCCCTCAATGAGCAGTTCTTC.

Written as DNA, the CDR3 is TGCAGTGCTAGTCGGGGAGGCTCCTACGAGCAGTACTTC. Protein product: CSASRGGSYEQYF. The chain couples TRBV20-1 to TRBJ2-7; tentatively, D is TRBD2 (6 bases). This CDR3 is built from 13 residues. CDR1 and CDR2 from the germline V gene are DFQATT and SNEGSKA (reference sequence). Trimming took 3 bases from V and 0 from J, leaving 9 bases between them.

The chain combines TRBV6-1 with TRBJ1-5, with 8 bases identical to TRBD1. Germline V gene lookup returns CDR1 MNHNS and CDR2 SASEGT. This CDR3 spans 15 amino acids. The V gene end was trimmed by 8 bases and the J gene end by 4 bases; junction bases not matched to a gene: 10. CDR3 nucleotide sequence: TGTGCCAGCGGGGTAGGGCAGGGGGCGAATCAGCCCCAGCATTTT. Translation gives CASGVGQGANQPQHF.

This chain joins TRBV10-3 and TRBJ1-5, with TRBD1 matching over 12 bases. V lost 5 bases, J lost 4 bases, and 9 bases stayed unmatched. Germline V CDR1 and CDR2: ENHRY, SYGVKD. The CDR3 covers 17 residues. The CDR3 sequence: CAISLGQGAAQNQPQHF. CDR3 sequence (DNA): TGTGCCATCAGTTTGGGACAGGGGGCCGCACAGAATCAGCCCCAGCATTTT.

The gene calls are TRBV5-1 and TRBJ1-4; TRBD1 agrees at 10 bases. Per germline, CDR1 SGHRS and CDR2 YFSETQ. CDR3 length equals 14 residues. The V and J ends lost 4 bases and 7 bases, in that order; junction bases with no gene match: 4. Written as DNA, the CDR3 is TGCGCCAGCAGCACGACAGGGGGCGGTGAAAAACTGTTTTTT. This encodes CASSTTGGGEKLFF.

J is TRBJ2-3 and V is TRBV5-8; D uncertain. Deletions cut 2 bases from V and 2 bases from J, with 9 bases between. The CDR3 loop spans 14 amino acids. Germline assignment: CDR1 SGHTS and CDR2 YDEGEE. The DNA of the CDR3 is TGTGCCAGCAGCTTCCGACTGATCACAGATACGCAGTATTTT. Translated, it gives CASSFRLITDTQYF.

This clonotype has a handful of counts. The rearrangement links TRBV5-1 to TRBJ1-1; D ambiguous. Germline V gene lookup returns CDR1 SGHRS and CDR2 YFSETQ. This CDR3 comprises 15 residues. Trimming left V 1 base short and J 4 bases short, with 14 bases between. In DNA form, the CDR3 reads TGCGCCAGCAGCTTGTATACGGGTTCGATCACTGAAGCTTTCTTT. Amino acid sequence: CASSLYTGSITEAFF.

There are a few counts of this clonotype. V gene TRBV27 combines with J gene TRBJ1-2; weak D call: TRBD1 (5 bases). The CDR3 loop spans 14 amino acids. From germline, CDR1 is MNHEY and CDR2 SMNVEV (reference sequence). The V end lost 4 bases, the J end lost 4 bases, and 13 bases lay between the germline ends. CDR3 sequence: CASSSAGWGYGYTF. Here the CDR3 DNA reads TGTGCCAGCAGTTCCGCAGGGTGGGGCTATGGCTACACCTTC.

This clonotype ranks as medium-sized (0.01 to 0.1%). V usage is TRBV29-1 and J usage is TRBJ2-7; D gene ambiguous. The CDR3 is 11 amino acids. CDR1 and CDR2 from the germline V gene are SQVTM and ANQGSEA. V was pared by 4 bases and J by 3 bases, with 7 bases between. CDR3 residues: CSVGDGYEQYF. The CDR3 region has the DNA TGCAGCGTTGGCGACGGCTACGAGCAGTACTTC.

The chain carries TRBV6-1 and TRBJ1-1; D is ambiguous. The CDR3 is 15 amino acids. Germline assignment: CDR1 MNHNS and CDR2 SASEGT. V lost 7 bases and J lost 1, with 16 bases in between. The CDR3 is CASTFAATSNTEAFF. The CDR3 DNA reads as TGTGCCAGCACCTTTGCAGCGACATCGAACACTGAAGCTTTCTTT.

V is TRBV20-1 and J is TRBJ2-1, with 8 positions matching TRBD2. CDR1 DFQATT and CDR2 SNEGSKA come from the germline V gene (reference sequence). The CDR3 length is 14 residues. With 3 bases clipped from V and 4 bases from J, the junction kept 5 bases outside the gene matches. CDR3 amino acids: CSARTAGEYNEQFF. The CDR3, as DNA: TGCAGTGCTAGGACAGCGGGAGAGTACAATGAGCAGTTCTTC.

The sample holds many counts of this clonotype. The CDR3 nucleotides read TGCAGTGCTAGATCTCAGGGGGCGTTTCAGCCCCAGCATTTT. This gives the protein CSARSQGAFQPQHF. The chain carries TRBV20-1 and TRBJ1-5, with 8 nucleotides matching TRBD1. V lost 2 bases to trimming and J lost 6 bases; unmatched junction nucleotides: 6. CDR1 is DFQATT and CDR2 is SNEGSKA in the germline V gene (reference sequence). The CDR3 has 14 residues.

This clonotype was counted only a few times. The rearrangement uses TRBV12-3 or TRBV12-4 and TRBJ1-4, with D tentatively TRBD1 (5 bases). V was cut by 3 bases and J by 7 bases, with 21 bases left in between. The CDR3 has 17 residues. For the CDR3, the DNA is TGTGCCAGCAGTTTTTCTCAGTGGGGGGGATTCGGTGAAAAACTGTTTTTT. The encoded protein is CASSFSQWGGFGEKLFF.

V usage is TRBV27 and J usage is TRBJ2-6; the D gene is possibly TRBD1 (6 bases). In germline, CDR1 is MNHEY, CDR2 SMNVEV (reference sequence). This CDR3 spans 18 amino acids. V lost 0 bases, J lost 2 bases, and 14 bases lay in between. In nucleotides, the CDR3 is TGTGCCAGCAGTTTATCGATAAATCGACAGGCTGGGGCCAACGTCCTGACTTTC. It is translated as CASSLSINRQAGANVLTF.

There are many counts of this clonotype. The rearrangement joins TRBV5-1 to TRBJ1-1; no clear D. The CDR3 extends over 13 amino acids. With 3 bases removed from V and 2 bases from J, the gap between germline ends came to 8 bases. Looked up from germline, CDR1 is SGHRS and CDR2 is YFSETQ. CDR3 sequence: CASSSPGNTEAFF. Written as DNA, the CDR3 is TGCGCCAGCAGCTCTCCCGGTAACACTGAAGCTTTCTTT.

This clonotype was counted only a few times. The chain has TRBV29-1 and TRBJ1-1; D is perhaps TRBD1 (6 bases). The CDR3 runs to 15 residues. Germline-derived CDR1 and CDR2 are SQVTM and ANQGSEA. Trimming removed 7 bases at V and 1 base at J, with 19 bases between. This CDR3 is CSGQGVTTGNTEAFF. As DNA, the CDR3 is TGCAGCGGTCAAGGGGTAACGACAGGGAACACTGAAGCTTTCTTT.

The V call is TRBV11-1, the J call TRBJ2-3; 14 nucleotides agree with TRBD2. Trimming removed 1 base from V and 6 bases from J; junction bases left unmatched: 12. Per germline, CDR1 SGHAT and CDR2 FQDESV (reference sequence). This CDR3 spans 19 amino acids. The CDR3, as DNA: TGTGCCAGCAGCTTAGGTAAAATCGGGACTAGCGGGAGAAAGGATACGCAGTATTTT. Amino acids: CASSLGKIGTSGRKDTQYF.

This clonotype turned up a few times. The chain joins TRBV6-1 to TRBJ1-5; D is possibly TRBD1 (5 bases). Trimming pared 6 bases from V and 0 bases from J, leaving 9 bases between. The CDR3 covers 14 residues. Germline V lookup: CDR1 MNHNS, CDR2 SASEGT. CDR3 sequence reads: CASSEGNSNQPQHF. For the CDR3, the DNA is TGTGCCAGCAGCGAGGGGAATAGCAATCAGCCCCAGCATTTT.

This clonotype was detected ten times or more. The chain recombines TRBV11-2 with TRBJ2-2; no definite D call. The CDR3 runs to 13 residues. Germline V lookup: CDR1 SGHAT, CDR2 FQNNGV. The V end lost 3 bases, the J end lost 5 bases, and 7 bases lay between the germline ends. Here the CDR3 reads CASSLWDTGELFF. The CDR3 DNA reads TGTGCCAGCAGCTTGTGGGATACCGGGGAGCTGTTTTTT.

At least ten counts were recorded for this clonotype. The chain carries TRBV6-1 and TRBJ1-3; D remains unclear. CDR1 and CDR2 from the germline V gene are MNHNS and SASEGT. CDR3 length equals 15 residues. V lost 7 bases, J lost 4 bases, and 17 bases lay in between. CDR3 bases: TGTGCCAGCACCTCAGAGGCGTCCTACGGAAACACCATATATTTT. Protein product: CASTSEASYGNTIYF.

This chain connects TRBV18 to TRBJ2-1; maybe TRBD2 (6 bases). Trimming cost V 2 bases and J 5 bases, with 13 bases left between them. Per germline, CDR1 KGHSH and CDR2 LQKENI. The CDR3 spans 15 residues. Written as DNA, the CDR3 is TGTGCCAGCTCACCAAGAACGGGAGTTGACAATGAGCAGTTCTTC. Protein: CASSPRTGVDNEQFF.

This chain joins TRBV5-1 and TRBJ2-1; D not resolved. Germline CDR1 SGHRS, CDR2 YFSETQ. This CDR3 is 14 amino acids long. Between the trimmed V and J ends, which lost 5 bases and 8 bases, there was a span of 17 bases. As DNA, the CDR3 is TGCGCCAGCAGAGTACAGCCCTCGTCGGATGAGCAGTTCTTC. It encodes CASRVQPSSDEQFF.

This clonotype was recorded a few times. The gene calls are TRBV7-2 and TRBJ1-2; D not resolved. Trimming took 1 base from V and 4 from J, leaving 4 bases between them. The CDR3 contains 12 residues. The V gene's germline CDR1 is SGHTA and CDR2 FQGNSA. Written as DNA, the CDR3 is TGTGCCAGCAGCTTAGTCTCCTATGGCTACACCTTC. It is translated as CASSLVSYGYTF.

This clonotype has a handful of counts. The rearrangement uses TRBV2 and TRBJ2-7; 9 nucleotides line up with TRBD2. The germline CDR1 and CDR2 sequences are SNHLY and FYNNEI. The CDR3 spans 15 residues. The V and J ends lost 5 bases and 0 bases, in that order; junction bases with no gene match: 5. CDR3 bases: TGTGCCAGCAGTTTGACTAGCGGAGGCTCCTACGAGCAGTACTTC. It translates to CASSLTSGGSYEQYF.

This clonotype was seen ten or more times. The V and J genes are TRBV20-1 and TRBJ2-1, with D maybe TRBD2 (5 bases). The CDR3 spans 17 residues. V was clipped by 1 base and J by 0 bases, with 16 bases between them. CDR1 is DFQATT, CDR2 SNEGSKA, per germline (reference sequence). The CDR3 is CSARGGLRGRSYNEQFF. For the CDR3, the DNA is TGCAGTGCTAGAGGAGGGCTGCGAGGTCGCTCCTACAATGAGCAGTTCTTC.